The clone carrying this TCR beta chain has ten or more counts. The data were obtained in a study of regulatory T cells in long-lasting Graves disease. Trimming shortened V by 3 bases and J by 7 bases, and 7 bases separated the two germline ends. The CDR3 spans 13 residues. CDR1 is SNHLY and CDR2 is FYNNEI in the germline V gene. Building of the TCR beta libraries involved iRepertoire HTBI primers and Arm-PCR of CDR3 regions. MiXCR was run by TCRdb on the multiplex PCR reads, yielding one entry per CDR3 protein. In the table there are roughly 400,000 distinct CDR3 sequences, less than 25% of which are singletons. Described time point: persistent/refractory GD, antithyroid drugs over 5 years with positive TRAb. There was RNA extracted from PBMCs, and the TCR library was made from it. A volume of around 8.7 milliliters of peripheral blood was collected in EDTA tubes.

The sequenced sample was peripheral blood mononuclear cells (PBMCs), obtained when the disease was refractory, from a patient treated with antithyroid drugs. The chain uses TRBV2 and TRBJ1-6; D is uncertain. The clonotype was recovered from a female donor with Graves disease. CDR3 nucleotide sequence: TGTGCCAGCAGTGAGGCTCAGAATTCACCCCTCCACTTT. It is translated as CASSEAQNSPLHF.